The present TCR beta chain was sequenced within a study of blood T cell repertoires in COVID-19. The overall study: The samples span acute and convalescent COVID-19 from the United States, Italy and Spain. Sources were T cells, B-cell-depleted T cells, or PBMCs; the material itself was cDNA or gDNA.

Method: immunoSEQ multiplex PCR; TCRdb's copy keeps in-frame clones and lacks some. The top ten clones hold around 7.8% of a sample with 200,000 to 250,000 clones, more than 80% of them seen once. The V gene lost 1 base and the J gene lost 2 bases, with 3 bases spanning the gap. From germline, CDR1 is SGHKS and CDR2 YYEKEE (reference sequence). The CDR3 has 12 residues. Seattle's enrolled individuals joined amid active infection and were then monitored longitudinally. The sample was peripheral blood. The clonotype was recovered from a woman of 80 years or more with COVID-19, enrolled during active disease. This chain connects TRBV5-5 to TRBJ1-2; D uncertain. This CDR3 reads CASSLPNYGYTF. The CDR3 DNA sequence: TGTGCCAGCAGCTTGCCAAACTATGGCTACACCTTC.